This passage covers 5 T cell receptor beta chains from one sample sequenced in a study of prognosis after radiotherapy for stage I lung cancer. Genomic DNA was subjected to two-round multiplex PCR for amplification of TCR beta CDR3. Each TRBV and TRBJ gene had its own primer in the first PCR round. TCRdb independently ran MiXCR on the multiplex PCR reads; one entry per CDR3 protein. This sample yields 25,000 to 35,000 distinct CDR3 sequences, of which over 45% are seen a single time; more than 15% belongs to the top ten. Sequenced material: PBMCs, taken before or after stereotactic body radiation therapy (not recorded which). The receptors originated from a donor over 45 with non-small cell lung cancer.

Within the sample, this clonotype is medium-sized. The chain links TRBV11-2 to TRBJ1-6, with TRBD1 as a possible D gene (5 bases). CDR1 and CDR2 from the germline V gene are SGHAT and FQNNGV. The V and J ends lost 0 bases and 7 bases respectively, with 10 bases between them. The CDR3 loop spans 15 amino acids. The CDR3 here is CASSLERDGNSPLHF. CDR3 DNA: TGTGCCAGCAGCTTAGAGAGGGACGGGAATTCACCCCTCCACTTT.

The gene calls are TRBV7-2 and TRBJ2-3; a possible D gene is TRBD1 (6 bases). Germline CDR1 reads SGHTA; CDR2 reads FQGNSA. The CDR3 is 14 amino acids. With 3 bases removed from V and 4 bases from J, the gap between germline ends came to 11 bases. The CDR3 sequence is CASSFGTISDTQYF. DNA for the CDR3: TGTGCCAGCAGCTTTGGGACAATTTCAGATACGCAGTATTTT.

As concerns this clonotype: One end of the junction fails to match germline, which may point to a read error. This chain joins TRBV12-3 or TRBV12-4 and TRBJ2-7; D is unresolved. CDR3 length: 14 residues. This CDR3 reads CDSSFGDTRYEKYF. DNA for the CDR3: TGTGACAGCAGTTTCGGAGACACAAGATACGAGAAGTACTTC.

This clonotype showed up many times. V usage is TRBV4-2 and J usage is TRBJ1-5; D unresolved. The ends were cut back, 4 bases at V and 5 bases at J, with 9 bases in the middle. The CDR3 is 13 amino acids. The V gene's germline CDR1 is LGHNA and CDR2 YNFKEQ. The chain's CDR3 is CASSPTSDQPQHF. The CDR3 bases are TGTGCCAGCAGCCCTACCAGTGATCAGCCCCAGCATTTT.

This chain uses TRBV24-1 with TRBJ2-2; tentatively, D is TRBD1 or TRBD2 (5 bases each). Germline V gene lookup returns CDR1 KGHDR and CDR2 SFDVKD. The germline V and J ends were trimmed by 0 bases and 3 bases, with 10 bases remaining between them. CDR3 length: 16 amino acids. The CDR3 DNA reads as TGTGCCACCAGTGATTTGTGCATGGGGGACACCGGGGAGCTGTTTTTT. The encoded protein is CATSDLCMGDTGELFF.